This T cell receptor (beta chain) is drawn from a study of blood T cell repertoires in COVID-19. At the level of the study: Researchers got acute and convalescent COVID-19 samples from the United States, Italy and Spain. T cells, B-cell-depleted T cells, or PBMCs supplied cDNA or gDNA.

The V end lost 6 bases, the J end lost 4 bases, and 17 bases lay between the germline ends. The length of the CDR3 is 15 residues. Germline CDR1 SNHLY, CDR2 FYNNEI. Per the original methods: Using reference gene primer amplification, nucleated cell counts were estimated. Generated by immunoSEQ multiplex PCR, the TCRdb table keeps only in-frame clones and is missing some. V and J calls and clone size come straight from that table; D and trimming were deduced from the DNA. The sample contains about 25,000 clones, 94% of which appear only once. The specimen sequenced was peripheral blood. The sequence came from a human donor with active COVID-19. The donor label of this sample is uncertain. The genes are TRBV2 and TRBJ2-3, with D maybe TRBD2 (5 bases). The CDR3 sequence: CASRRAPSLPDTQYF. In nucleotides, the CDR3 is TGTGCCAGCAGGCGGGCACCAAGTTTACCAGATACGCAGTATTTT.